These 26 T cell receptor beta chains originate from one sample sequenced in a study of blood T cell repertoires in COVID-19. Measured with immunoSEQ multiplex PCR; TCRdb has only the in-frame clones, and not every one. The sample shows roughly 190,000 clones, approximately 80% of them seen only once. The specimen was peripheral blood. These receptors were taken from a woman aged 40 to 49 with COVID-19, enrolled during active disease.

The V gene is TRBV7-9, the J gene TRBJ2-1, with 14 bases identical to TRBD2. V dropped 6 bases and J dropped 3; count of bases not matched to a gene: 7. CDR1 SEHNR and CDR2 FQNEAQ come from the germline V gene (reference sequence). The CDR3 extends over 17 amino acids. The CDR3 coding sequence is TGTGCCAGCAGTCGGACTAGCGGGGGGCCTGGCTACAATGAGCAGTTCTTC. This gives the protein CASSRTSGGPGYNEQFF.

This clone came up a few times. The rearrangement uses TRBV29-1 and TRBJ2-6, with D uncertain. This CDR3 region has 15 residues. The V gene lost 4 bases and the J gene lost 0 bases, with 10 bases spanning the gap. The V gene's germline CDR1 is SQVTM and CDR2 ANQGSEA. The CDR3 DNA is TGCAGCGTTGTAGAACAGACCTCTGGGGCCAACGTCCTGACTTTC. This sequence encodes CSVVEQTSGANVLTF.

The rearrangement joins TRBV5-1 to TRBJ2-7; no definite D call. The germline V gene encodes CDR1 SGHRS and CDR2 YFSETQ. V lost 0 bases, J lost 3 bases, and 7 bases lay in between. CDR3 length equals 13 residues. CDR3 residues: CASSLDLYYEQYF. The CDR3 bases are TGCGCCAGCAGCTTGGACCTATACTACGAGCAGTACTTC.

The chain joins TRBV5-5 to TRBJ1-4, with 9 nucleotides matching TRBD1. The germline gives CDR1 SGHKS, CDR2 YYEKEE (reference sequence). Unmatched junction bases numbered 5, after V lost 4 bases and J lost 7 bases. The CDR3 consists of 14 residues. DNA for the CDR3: TGTGCCAGCAGCCCCGGGACAGGGATTGAAAAACTGTTTTTT. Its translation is CASSPGTGIEKLFF.

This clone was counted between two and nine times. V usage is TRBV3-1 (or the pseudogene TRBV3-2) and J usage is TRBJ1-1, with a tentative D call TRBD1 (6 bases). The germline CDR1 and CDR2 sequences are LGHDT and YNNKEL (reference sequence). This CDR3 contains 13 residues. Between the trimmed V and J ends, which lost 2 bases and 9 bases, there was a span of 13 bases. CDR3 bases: TGTGCCAGCAGCCAACAGGGGCTTCAGAAAGCTTTCTTT. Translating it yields CASSQQGLQKAFF.

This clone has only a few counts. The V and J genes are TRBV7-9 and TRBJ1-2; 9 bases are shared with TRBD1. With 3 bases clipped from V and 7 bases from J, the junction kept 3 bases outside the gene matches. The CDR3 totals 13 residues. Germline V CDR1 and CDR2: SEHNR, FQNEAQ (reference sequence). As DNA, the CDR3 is TGTGCCAGCAGCTTCACAGGGGGCCGTGGCTACACCTTC. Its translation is CASSFTGGRGYTF.

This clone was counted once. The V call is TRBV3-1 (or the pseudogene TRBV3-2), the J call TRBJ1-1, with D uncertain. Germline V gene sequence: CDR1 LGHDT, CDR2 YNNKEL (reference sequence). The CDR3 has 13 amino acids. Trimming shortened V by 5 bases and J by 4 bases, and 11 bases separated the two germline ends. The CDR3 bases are TGTGCCAGCAGCTCACAGAGGGCCACTGAAGCTTTCTTT. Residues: CASSSQRATEAFF.

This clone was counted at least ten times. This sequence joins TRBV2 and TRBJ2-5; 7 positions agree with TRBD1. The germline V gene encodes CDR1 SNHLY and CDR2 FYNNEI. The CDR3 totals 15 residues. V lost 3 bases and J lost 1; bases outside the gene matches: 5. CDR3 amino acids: CASSDTGVGQETQYF. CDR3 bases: TGTGCCAGCAGTGATACAGGGGTAGGCCAAGAGACCCAGTACTTC.

The CDR3 loop is CASSPGLGPPYGYTF. The CDR3, as DNA: TGTGCCAGCAGCCCCGGACTCGGGCCCCCTTATGGCTACACCTTC. The V call is TRBV5-4, the J call TRBJ1-2; D gene ambiguous. Trimming stripped 4 bases from V and 5 bases from J, with 18 bases between. The CDR3 runs 15 residues. Germline assignment: CDR1 SGHNT and CDR2 YYREEE (reference sequence).

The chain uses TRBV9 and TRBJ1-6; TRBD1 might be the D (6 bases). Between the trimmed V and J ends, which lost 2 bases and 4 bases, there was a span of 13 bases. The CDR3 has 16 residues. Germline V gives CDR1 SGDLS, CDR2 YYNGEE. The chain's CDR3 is CASSVTDRRYNSPLHF. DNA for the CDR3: TGTGCCAGCAGCGTTACAGACAGGAGATATAATTCACCCCTCCACTTT.

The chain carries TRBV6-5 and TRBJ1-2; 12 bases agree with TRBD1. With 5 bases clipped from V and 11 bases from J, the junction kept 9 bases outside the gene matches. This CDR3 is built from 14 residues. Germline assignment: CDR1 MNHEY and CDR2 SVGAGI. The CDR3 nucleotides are TGTGCCAGCAGTCGGACGGTGGGACAGGGGGCGTACACCTTC. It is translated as CASSRTVGQGAYTF.

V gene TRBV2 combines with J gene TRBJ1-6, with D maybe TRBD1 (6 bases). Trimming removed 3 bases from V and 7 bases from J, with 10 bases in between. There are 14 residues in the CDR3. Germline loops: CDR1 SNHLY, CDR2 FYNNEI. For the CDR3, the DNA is TGTGCCAGCAGTGATGGGGGCAAGAATTCACCCCTCCACTTT. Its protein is CASSDGGKNSPLHF. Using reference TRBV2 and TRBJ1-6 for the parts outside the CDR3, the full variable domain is EPEVTQTPSHQVTQMGQEVILRCVPISNHLYFYWYRQILGQKVEFLVSFYNNEISEKSEIFDDQFSVERPDGSNFTLKIRSTKLEDSAMYFCASSDGGKNSPLHFGNGTRLTVT.

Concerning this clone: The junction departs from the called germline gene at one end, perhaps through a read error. Here the CDR3 reads CASSRGARVETQYF. DNA of the CDR3: TGTGCTAGCAGCCGGGGGGCAAGGGTGGAGACCCAGTACTTC. The genes are TRBV7-7 and TRBJ2-5, with D possibly being TRBD2 (7 bases). The CDR3 spans 14 residues. From germline, CDR1 is SSHAT and CDR2 FNYEAQ (reference sequence). The full variable domain, rest sourced from reference TRBV7-7 and TRBJ2-5, is GAGVSQSPRYKVTKRGQDVTLRCDPISSHATLYWYQQALGQGPEFLTYFNYEAQPDKSGLPSDRFSAERPEGSISTLTIQRTEQRDSAMYRCASSRGARVETQYFGPGTRLLVL.

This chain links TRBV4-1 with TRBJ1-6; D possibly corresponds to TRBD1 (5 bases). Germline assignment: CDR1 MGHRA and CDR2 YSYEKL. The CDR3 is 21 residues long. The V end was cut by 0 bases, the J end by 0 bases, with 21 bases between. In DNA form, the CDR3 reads TGCGCCAGCAGCCAAGATGCCAGGAGTGGGGCTCTAAGCTCCTATAATTCACCCCTCCACTTT. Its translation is CASSQDARSGALSSYNSPLHF.

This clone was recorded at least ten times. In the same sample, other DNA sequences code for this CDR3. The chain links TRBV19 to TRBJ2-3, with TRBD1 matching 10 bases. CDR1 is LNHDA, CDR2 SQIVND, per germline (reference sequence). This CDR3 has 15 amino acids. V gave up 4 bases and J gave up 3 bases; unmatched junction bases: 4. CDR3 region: CASSKTGGGTDTQYF. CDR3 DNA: TGTGCCAGTAGTAAGACAGGGGGCGGGACAGATACGCAGTATTTT.

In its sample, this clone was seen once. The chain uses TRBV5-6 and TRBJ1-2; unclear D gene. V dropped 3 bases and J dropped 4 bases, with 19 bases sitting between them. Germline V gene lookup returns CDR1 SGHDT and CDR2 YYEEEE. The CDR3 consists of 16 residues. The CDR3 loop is CASSSPGVFGTYGYTF. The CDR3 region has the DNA TGTGCCAGCAGCTCCCCCGGGGTGTTTGGAACCTATGGCTACACCTTC.

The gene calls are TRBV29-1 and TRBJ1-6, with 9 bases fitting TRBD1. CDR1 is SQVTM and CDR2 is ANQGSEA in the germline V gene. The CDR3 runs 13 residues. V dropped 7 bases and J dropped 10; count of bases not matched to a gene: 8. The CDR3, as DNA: TGCAGCGCCCGGGACAGGGATGGCTCACCCCTCCACTTT. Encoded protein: CSARDRDGSPLHF. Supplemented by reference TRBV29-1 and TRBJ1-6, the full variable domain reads SAVISQKPSRDICQRGTSLTIQCQVDSQVTMMFWYRQQPGQSLTLIATANQGSEATYESGFVIDKFPISRPNLTFSTLTVSNMSPEDSSIYLCSARDRDGSPLHFGNGTRLTVT.

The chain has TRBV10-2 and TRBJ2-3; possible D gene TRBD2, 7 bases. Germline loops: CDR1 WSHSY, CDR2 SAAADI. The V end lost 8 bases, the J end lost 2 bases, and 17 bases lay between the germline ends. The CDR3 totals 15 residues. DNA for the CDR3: TGCGCCAGCGGGGGGGACAAGATTCTCACAGATACGCAGTATTTT. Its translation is CASGGDKILTDTQYF.

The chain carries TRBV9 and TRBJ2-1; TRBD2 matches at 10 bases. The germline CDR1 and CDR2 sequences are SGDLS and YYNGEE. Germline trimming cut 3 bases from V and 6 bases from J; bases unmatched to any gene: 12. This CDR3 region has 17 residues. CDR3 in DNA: TGTGCCAGCAGCGGGCTTAGCGGGGGGCGGGGATTCAATGAGCAGTTCTTC. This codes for CASSGLSGGRGFNEQFF.

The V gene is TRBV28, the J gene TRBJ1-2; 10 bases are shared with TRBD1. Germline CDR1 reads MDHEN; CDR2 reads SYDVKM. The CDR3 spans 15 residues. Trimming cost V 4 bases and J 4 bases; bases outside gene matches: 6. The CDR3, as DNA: TGTGCCAGCAGTTCGGGACAGGGGTTTGGCTATGGCTACACCTTC. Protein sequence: CASSSGQGFGYGYTF.

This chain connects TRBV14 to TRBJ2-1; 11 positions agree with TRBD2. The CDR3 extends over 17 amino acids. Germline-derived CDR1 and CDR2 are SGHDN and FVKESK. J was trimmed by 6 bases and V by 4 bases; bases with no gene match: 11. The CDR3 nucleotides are TGTGCCAGCAGCCCAGGGGTTCTAGCGGGGGGTCCCAATGAGCAGTTCTTC. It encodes CASSPGVLAGGPNEQFF.

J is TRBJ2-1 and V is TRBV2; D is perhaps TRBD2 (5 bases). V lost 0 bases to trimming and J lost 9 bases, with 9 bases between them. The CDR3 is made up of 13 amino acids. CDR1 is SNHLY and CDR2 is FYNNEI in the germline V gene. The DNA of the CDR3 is TGTGCCAGCAGTGAAGCTTTCCGGGGTGAGCAGTTCTTC. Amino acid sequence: CASSEAFRGEQFF.

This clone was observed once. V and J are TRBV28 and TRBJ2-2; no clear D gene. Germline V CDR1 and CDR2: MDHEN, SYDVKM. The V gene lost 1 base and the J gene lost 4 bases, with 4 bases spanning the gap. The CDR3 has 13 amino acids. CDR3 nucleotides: TGTGCCAGCAGTTTATCGGGCACCGGGGAGCTGTTTTTT. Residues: CASSLSGTGELFF.

The CDR3 nucleotides read TGTGCCAGCAGTGAAAGTAGGGCCAGGGTTCGTGAAGATACGCAGTATTTT. It encodes CASSESRARVREDTQYF. The J gene is TRBJ2-3, the V gene TRBV6-1, with a weak D call TRBD1 (5 bases). The CDR3 covers 17 residues. Germline V gives CDR1 MNHNS, CDR2 SASEGT. Trimming took off 2 bases at V and 5 bases at J, with 20 bases between the two ends.

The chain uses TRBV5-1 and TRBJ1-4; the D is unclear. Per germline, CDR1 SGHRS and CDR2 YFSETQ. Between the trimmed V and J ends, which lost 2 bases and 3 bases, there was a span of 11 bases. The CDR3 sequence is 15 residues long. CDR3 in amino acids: CASSFKGAPNEKLFF. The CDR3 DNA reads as TGCGCCAGCAGCTTCAAAGGAGCCCCTAATGAAAAACTGTTTTTT. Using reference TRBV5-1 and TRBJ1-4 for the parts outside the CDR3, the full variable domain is KAGVTQTPRYLIKTRGQQVTLSCSPISGHRSVSWYQQTPGQGLQFLFEYFSETQRNKGNFPGRFSGRQFSNSRSEMNVSTLELGDSALYLCASSFKGAPNEKLFFGSGTQLSVL.

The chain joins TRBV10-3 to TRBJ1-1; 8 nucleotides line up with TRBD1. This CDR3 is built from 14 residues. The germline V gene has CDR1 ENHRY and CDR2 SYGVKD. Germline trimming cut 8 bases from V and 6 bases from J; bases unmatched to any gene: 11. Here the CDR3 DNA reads TGTGCCATCGGCAGAACAGGGGGATCCGCTGAAGCTTTCTTT. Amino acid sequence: CAIGRTGGSAEAFF.